One and the same sample provided the 23 T cell receptor beta chains below, sequenced in a study of CD8+CD57+ T cells in acquired aplastic anemia. Selection for sequencing was limited to patients who had shown CD8+CD57+ cell expansion by flow cytometry. TCR beta VDJ and CDR3 profiling used genomic DNA as template. TCRdb ran MiXCR on the reads and lists one entry per CDR3 protein. The table has just over 450,000 distinct CDR3 sequences, less than 35% seen once. Sequencing was done on a sample of sorted CD4+, CD8+, or CD8+CD57+ T cells (not recorded which) from PBMCs. The receptor source for this set is a human donor with aplastic anemia.

A remark on this clonotype: A much more abundant neighbour one base away suggests this may be a read error. A read error is likely, as this CDR3 ends without the conserved phenylalanine or tryptophan. The chain carries TRBV5-8 and TRBJ2-7; D unclear. The CDR3 is made up of 13 amino acids. Trimming left V 1 base short and J 0 bases short, with 5 bases between. Looked up from germline, CDR1 is SGHTS and CDR2 is YDEGEE. The CDR3 protein is CASSLLSSYEQYS. CDR3 nucleotide sequence: TGTGCCAGCAGCTTGCTCAGCTCCTACGAGCAGTACTCC.

V usage is TRBV15 and J usage is TRBJ2-4; D perhaps matches TRBD1 (5 bases). Looked up from germline, CDR1 is LNHNV and CDR2 is YYDKDF (reference sequence). V lost 10 bases and J lost 1, with 17 bases in between. The CDR3 loop spans 15 amino acids. DNA of the CDR3: TGTGCCAGCAGTTTAACAGGTTGGGCCAAAAACATTCAGTACTTC. This sequence encodes CASSLTGWAKNIQYF.

The chain employs TRBV2 and TRBJ1-1, with 8 bases matching TRBD1. This CDR3 contains 15 residues. The V and J ends lost 5 bases and 4 bases, in that order; junction bases with no gene match: 9. Looked up from germline, CDR1 is SNHLY and CDR2 is FYNNEI. CDR3 nucleotides: TGTGCCAGCAGTTTGTTCGGACAGGGTGGCACTGAAGCTTTCTTT. Encoded protein: CASSLFGQGGTEAFF. The full variable domain, completed using reference TRBV2 and TRBJ1-1, is EPEVTQTPSHQVTQMGQEVILRCVPISNHLYFYWYRQILGQKVEFLVSFYNNEISEKSEIFDDQFSVERPDGSNFTLKIRSTKLEDSAMYFCASSLFGQGGTEAFFGQGTRLTVV.

J is TRBJ2-2 and V is TRBV11-2, with 8 bases fitting TRBD1. V shed 5 bases, J shed 2 bases, and the junction held 7 bases outside the gene matches. The CDR3 consists of 16 residues. Germline assignment: CDR1 SGHAT and CDR2 FQNNGV. As DNA, the CDR3 is TGTGCCAGCAGCCGCCGGACAGGGCGAAACACCGGGGAGCTGTTTTTT. Translation: CASSRRTGRNTGELFF.

V and J are TRBV9 and TRBJ2-5; no reliable D call. The CDR3 contains 13 residues. Per the germline V gene, CDR1 is SGDLS and CDR2 is YYNGEE. The V and J ends lost 7 bases and 3 bases respectively, with 13 bases between them. The CDR3 coding sequence is TGTGCCAGCTCAAGGGATCCCGAAGAGACCCAGTACTTC. It encodes CASSRDPEETQYF.

Only a few counts were recorded for this clonotype. This chain uses TRBV20-1 with TRBJ2-7; tentatively, D is TRBD2 (6 bases). CDR3 length equals 15 residues. Trimming stripped 7 bases from V and 0 bases from J, with 19 bases between. The germline CDR1 and CDR2 sequences are DFQATT and SNEGSKA (reference sequence). This CDR3 is CSVHPGLQNSYEQYF. The CDR3 coding sequence is TGCAGTGTTCATCCGGGACTCCAAAACTCCTACGAGCAGTACTTC.

V gene TRBV29-1 combines with J gene TRBJ2-3; D uncertain. Trimming shortened V by 3 bases and J by 2 bases, and 9 bases separated the two germline ends. The CDR3 loop spans 13 amino acids. Germline-derived CDR1 and CDR2 are SQVTM and ANQGSEA. The CDR3 coding sequence is TGCAGCGTTGACGTGGACCCCACAGATACGCAGTATTTT. Translated, it gives CSVDVDPTDTQYF.

Ten or more counts support this clonotype. This rearrangement joins TRBV10-3 to TRBJ1-1; D is ambiguous. This CDR3 comprises 16 residues. Germline-derived CDR1 and CDR2 are ENHRY and SYGVKD. Trimming pared 3 bases from V and 4 bases from J, leaving 18 bases between. The CDR3 loop reads CAISDAEFGVVTEAFF. For the CDR3, the DNA is TGTGCCATCAGTGACGCGGAGTTCGGGGTGGTCACTGAAGCTTTCTTT.

This clonotype was counted many times. This chain links TRBV15 with TRBJ1-4; D unclear. The CDR3 length is 13 residues. The germline CDR1 and CDR2 sequences are LNHNV and YYDKDF (reference sequence). Trimming pared 1 base from V and 8 bases from J, leaving 8 bases between. The CDR3 loop reads CATSRVGEEKLFF. In DNA, the CDR3 is TGTGCCACCAGCAGAGTCGGGGAAGAAAAACTGTTTTTT.

The rearrangement links TRBV6-1 to TRBJ2-7; D is uncertain. V was clipped by 1 base and J by 0 bases, with 10 bases between them. This CDR3 has 15 amino acids. CDR1 is MNHNS and CDR2 is SASEGT in the germline V gene. The CDR3 sequence is CASSEVGASSYEQYF. The CDR3 coding sequence is TGTGCCAGCAGTGAAGTTGGCGCGAGCTCCTACGAGCAGTACTTC.

V usage is TRBV15 and J usage is TRBJ1-1; D unclear. There are 13 residues in the CDR3. V was pared by 0 bases and J by 3 bases, with 5 bases between. Germline CDR1 and CDR2: LNHNV and YYDKDF (reference sequence). The chain's CDR3 is CATSRDGDTEAFF. DNA of the CDR3: TGTGCCACCAGCAGAGATGGGGACACTGAAGCTTTCTTT. Combining the CDR3 with reference TRBV15 and TRBJ1-1 gives the whole variable domain DAMVIQNPRYQVTQFGKPVTLSCSQTLNHNVMYWYQQKSSQAPKLLFHYYDKDFNNEADTPDNFQSRRPNTSFCFLDIRSPGLGDTAMYLCATSRDGDTEAFFGQGTRLTVV.

This chain uses TRBV6-1 with TRBJ1-1; D ambiguous. The CDR3 sequence is 12 residues long. Germline CDR1 MNHNS, CDR2 SASEGT. Trimming left V 8 bases short and J 0 bases short, with 7 bases between. DNA of the CDR3: TGTGCCAGCGGACGGATGAACACTGAAGCTTTCTTT. Its protein is CASGRMNTEAFF.

This chain connects TRBV9 to TRBJ2-7; 8 bases agree with TRBD1. Germline CDR1 is SGDLS and CDR2 is YYNGEE. This CDR3 comprises 15 residues. The junction had 9 bases not matched to a gene; V was cut back by 4 bases and J by 3 bases. This CDR3 is CASSPWLQGVYEQYF. DNA of the CDR3: TGTGCCAGCAGCCCGTGGTTACAGGGGGTCTACGAGCAGTACTTC.

This clonotype occurred many times. V gene TRBV12-3 or TRBV12-4 combines with J gene TRBJ1-5; perhaps TRBD1 as D (6 bases). The CDR3 consists of 14 residues. Trimming took off 8 bases at V and 2 bases at J, with 13 bases between the two ends. CDR3 sequence reads: CASRGGLGNQPQHF. For the CDR3, the DNA is TGTGCCAGCCGGGGGGGGCTGGGCAATCAGCCCCAGCATTTT.

This chain joins TRBV5-1 and TRBJ2-2, with 8 bases that match TRBD1. J gave up 2 bases and V 4 bases, and 4 bases lay outside the gene matches. Germline V CDR1 and CDR2: SGHRS, YFSETQ. The length of the CDR3 is 15 residues. This chain's CDR3 is CASSMDRVNTGELFF. The CDR3 bases are TGCGCCAGCAGCATGGACAGGGTAAACACCGGGGAGCTGTTTTTT.

In this sample, this clonotype turned up a few times. The V gene is TRBV18, the J gene TRBJ1-3; unclear D gene. The CDR3 is 14 residues long. Trimming took 2 bases from V and 3 from J, leaving 8 bases between them. Looked up from germline, CDR1 is KGHSH and CDR2 is LQKENI. Here the CDR3 DNA reads TGTGCCAGCTCACCAGCACGGGTTGGAAACACCATATATTTT. It encodes CASSPARVGNTIYF.

In its sample, this clonotype was seen once. V usage is TRBV5-5 and J usage is TRBJ1-2; 7 bases agree with TRBD1. In germline, CDR1 is SGHKS, CDR2 YYEKEE (reference sequence). V gave up 3 bases and J gave up 12 bases; unmatched junction bases: 17. The CDR3 contains 15 residues. The CDR3 sequence is CASSSRTGPISGNTF. In nucleotides, the CDR3 is TGTGCCAGCAGCTCCAGGACAGGCCCCATCTCTGGAAACACCTTC. Looking up the rest from reference TRBV5-5 and TRBJ1-2 gives the full variable domain: DAGVTQSPTHLIKTRGQQVTLRCSPISGHKSVSWYQQVLGQGPQFIFQYYEKEERGRGNFPDRFSARQFPNYSSELNVNALLLGDSALYLCASSSRTGPISGNTFGSGTRLTVV.

This clonotype was seen a few times. This chain joins TRBV12-3 or TRBV12-4 and TRBJ2-3; 8 bases fit TRBD2. V lost 5 bases and J lost 2; bases outside the gene matches: 9. CDR3 length equals 16 residues. CDR3 nucleotide sequence: TGTGCCAGCAGTCCGGCCCCAGCGGGAGCCACAGATACGCAGTATTTT. This encodes CASSPAPAGATDTQYF.

The rearrangement links TRBV9 to TRBJ1-2; D gene ambiguous. V was clipped by 5 bases and J by 6 bases, with 23 bases between them. Germline lookup yields CDR1 SGDLS and CDR2 YYNGEE. The CDR3 sequence is 16 residues long. This chain's CDR3 is CASSGKAGVRVDGYTF. CDR3 coding DNA: TGTGCCAGCAGTGGAAAAGCCGGGGTACGGGTGGATGGCTACACCTTC.

The chain combines TRBV11-3 with TRBJ2-7, with TRBD2 matching over 7 bases. After removal of 6 bases from V and 7 bases from J, the junction contained 6 bases not matched to a gene. CDR1 SGHNT and CDR2 YENEEA come from the germline V gene. The CDR3 loop spans 12 amino acids. In nucleotides, the CDR3 is TGTGCCAGCAGGAAGCGGGGTGCGGAGCAGTACGTC. It specifies CASRKRGAEQYV.

CDR3 DNA: TGCGCCAGCAGCCCAGATTTCCCAACCAATGAGCAGTTCTTC. This encodes CASSPDFPTNEQFF. V and J are TRBV5-1 and TRBJ2-1, with D uncertain. V lost 4 bases, J lost 6 bases, and 14 bases lay in between. This CDR3 region has 14 residues. Germline V gene data show CDR1 as SGHRS and CDR2 as YFSETQ.

This clonotype appeared once. This chain joins TRBV11-2 and TRBJ2-7; no definite D call. The V gene lost 5 bases and the J gene lost 9 bases, with 14 bases spanning the gap. Germline assignment: CDR1 SGHAT and CDR2 FQNNGV. CDR3 size: 12 residues. The CDR3 loop reads CASSPGGDGQYF. The CDR3 DNA reads TGTGCCAGCAGCCCCGGTGGCGACGGGCAGTACTTC.

The table lists this clonotype with a few counts. The chain uses TRBV3-1 and TRBJ2-3; D may be TRBD1 or TRBD2 (5 bases each). CDR1 LGHDT and CDR2 YNNKEL come from the germline V gene (reference sequence). The CDR3 spans 15 residues. V lost 0 bases and J lost 2, with 9 bases in between. CDR3 sequence reads: CASSQDPGPTDTQYF. DNA for the CDR3: TGTGCCAGCAGCCAAGACCCGGGGCCCACAGATACGCAGTATTTT.